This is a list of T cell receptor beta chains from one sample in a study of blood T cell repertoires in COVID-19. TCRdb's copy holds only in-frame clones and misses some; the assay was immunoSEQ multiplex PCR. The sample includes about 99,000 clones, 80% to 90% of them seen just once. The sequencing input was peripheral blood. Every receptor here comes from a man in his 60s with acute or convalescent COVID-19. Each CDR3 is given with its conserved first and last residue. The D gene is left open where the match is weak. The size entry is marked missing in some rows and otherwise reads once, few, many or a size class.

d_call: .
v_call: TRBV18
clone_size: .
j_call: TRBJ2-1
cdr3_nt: TGTGCCAGCTCACCAACAGGGAAAGGTCGCAATGAGCAGTTCTTC
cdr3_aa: CASSPTGKGRNEQFF

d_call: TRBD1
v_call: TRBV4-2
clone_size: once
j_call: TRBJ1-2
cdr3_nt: TGTGCCAGCAGCCAAGGGGGACAGGGGTTAGGCTATGGCTACACCTTC
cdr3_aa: CASSQGGQGLGYGYTF

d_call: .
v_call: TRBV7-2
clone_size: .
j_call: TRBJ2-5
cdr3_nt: TGTGCCAGCAGCCCCCGCCCGGGTCCCCAAGAGACCCAGTACTTC
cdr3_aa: CASSPRPGPQETQYF

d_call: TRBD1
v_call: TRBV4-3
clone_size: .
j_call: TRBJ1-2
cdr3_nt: TGCGCCAGCAGCCAAGCCCCAGGACAGGACTATGGCTACACCTTC
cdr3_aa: CASSQAPGQDYGYTF

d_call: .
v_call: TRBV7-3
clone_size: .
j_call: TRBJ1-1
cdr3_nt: TGTGCCAGCAGCTTAATGCAGGGGACTGAAGCTTTCTTT
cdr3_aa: CASSLMQGTEAFF

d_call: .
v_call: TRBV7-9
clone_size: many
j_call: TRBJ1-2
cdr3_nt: TGTGCCAGCAGCCCCCTTTGGGCGGACTCGAACTATGGCTACACCTTC
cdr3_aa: CASSPLWADSNYGYTF

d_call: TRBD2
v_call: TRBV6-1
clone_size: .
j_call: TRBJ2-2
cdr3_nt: TGTGCCAGCAGTGAAGCAAGTAGCGGGAGTACCGGGGAGCTGTTTTTT
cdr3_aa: CASSEASSGSTGELFF

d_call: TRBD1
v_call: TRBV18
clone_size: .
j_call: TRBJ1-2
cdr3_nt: TGTGCCAGCTCACCAGGGACAGGGGTCCTAGATGGCTACACCTTC
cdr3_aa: CASSPGTGVLDGYTF

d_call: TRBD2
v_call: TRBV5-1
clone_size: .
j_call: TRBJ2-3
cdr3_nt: TGCGCCAGCAGTTTCCTGGCGGGGGGCACAGATACGCAGTATTTT
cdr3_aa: CASSFLAGGTDTQYF

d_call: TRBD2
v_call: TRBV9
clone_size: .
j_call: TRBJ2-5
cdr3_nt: TGTGCCAGCAGCGTAGGTGGCGGGGGGCGCTGGGAGACCCAGTACTTC
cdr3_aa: CASSVGGGGRWETQYF

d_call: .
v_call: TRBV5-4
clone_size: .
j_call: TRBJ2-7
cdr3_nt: TGTGCCAGCAGCCCTACGGGAACCAGATACGAGCAGTACTTC
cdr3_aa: CASSPTGTRYEQYF

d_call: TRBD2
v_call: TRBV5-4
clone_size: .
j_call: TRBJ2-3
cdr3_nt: TGTGCCAGCAGCTTGGACCAGCGGGGGGATCAAACGCAGTATTTT
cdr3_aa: CASSLDQRGDQTQYF

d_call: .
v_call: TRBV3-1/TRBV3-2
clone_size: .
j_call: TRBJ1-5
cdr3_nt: TGTGCCAGCAGCCTCACGAGAGGTCAGCCCCAGCATTTT
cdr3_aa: CASSLTRGQPQHF

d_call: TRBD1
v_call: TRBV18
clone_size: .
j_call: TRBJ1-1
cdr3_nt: TGTGCCAGCTCACCACCGACGAACAGGGGGTGGAACACTGAAGCTTTCTTT
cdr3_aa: CASSPPTNRGWNTEAFF

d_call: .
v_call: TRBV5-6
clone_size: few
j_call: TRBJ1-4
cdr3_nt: TGTGCCAGCAGCTCGGGCGGTGGGACATTGAATGAAAAACTGTTTTTT
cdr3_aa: CASSSGGGTLNEKLFF

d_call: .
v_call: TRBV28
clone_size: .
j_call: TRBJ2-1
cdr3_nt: TGTGCCAGCAGTTTAATTAGCCCGGGAGAGCAGTTCTTC
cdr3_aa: CASSLISPGEQFF

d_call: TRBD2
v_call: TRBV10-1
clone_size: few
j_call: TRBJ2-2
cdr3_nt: TGCGCCAGCCGAGCGGGGGATGCCACCGGGGAGCTGTTTTTT
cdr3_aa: CASRAGDATGELFF

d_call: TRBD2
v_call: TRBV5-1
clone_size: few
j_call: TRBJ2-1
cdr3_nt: TGCGCCAGCAGCTTGACTAGCGGGAGTAGGGATGAGCAGTTCTTC
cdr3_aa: CASSLTSGSRDEQFF

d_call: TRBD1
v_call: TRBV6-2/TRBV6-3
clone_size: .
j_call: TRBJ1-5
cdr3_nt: TGTGCCAGCAGCCCTGCCGGGACAGGGAATCAGCCCCAGCATTTT
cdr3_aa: CASSPAGTGNQPQHF

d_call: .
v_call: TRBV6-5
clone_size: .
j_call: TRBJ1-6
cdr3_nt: TGTGCCAGCAGTTACACTTATCCTAATTCACCCCTCCACTTT
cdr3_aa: CASSYTYPNSPLHF

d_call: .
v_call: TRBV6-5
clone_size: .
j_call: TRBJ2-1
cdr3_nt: TGTGCCAGGGGGGGCTCCTACAATGAGCAGTTCTTC
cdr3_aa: CARGGSYNEQFF

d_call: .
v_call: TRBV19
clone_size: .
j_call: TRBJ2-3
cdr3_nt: TGTGCCAGTAGTACTCAGGGTGCGGATACGCAGTATTTT
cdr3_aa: CASSTQGADTQYF

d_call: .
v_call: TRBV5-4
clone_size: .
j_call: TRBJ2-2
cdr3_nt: TGTGCCAGCAGCGACCCGGCAGCGGACGGCGGGGAGCTGTTTTTT
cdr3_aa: CASSDPAADGGELFF

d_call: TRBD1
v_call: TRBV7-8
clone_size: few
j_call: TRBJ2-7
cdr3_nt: TGTGCCAGCAGCTTTCGACAGGGGAGGAACGAGCAGTACTTC
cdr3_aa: CASSFRQGRNEQYF

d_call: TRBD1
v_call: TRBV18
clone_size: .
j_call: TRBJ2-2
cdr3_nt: TGTGCCAGCTCACCGACAGGGGGTCCCGGGGAGCTGTTTTTT
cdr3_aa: CASSPTGGPGELFF

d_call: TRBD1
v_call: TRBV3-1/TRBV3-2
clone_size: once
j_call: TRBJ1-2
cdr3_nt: TGTGCCAGCAGCCAGACAGGGAGTGTCGGCTACACCTTC
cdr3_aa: CASSQTGSVGYTF

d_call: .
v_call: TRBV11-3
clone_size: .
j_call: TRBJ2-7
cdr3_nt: TGTGCCAGCAGCTTAGTACAGTCCTACGAGCAGTACTTC
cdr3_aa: CASSLVQSYEQYF

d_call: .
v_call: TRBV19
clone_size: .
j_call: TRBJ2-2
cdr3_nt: TGTGCCAGTAGAATCACCGGGGTGGGAACCGGGGAGCTGTTTTTT
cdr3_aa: CASRITGVGTGELFF

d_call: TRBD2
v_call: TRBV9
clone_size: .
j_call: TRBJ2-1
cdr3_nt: TGTGCCAGCAGCTTTACCGGGACTAGCGTCTACAATGAGCAGTTCTTC
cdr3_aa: CASSFTGTSVYNEQFF

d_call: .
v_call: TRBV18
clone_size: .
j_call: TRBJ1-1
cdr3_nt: TGTGCCAGCTCACCGATGAGGGGGGGCACTGAAGCTTTCTTT
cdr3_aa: CASSPMRGGTEAFF

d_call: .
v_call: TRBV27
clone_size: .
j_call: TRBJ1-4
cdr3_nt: TGTGCCGCGAACGAAAAACTGTTTTTT
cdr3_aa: CAANEKLFF

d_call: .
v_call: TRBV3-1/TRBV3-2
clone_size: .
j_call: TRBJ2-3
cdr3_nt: TGTGCCAGCAGCCAAGGGGGCGGTTTAGATACGCAGTATTTT
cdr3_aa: CASSQGGGLDTQYF

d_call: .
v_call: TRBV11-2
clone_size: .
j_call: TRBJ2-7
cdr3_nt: TGTGCCAGCAGCTTAGGCGCTAGACTAAACTCCTACGAGCAGTACTTC
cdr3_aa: CASSLGARLNSYEQYF

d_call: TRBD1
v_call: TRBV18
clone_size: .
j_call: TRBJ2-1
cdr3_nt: TGTGCCAGCACCTGGGACAGGGGAGGTGGTGAGCAGTTCTTC
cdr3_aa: CASTWDRGGGEQFF

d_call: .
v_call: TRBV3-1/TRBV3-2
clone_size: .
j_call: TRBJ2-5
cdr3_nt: TGTGCCAGCAGCCAAGGGGCCTTCTGGGAGACCCAGTACTTC
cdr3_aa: CASSQGAFWETQYF

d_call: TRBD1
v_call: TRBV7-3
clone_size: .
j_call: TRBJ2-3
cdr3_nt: TGTGCCAGCAGCTTAGCCGGGACAGGGGGGGATACGCAGTATTTT
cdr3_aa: CASSLAGTGGDTQYF

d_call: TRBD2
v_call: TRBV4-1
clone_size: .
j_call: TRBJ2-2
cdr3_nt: TGCGCCAGCAGCTATGGGACTAGCGGGAGGCTCAGGGGGTCCGGGGAGCTGTTTTTT
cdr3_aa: CASSYGTSGRLRGSGELFF

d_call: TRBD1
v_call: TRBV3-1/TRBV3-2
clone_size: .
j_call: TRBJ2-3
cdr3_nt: TGTGCCAGCAGCCAGATTCCGGGACAGCGAACCGCTAGCACAGATACGCAGTATTTT
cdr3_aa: CASSQIPGQRTASTDTQYF

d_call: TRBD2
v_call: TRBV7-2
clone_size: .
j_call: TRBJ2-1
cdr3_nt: TGTGCCAGCAGCTCTTTAGCGGGGTACAATGAGCAGTTCTTC
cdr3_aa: CASSSLAGYNEQFF

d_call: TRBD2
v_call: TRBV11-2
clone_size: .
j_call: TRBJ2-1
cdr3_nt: TGTGCCAGCAGCTTAGAGCGGGAGGGCTACAATGAGCAGTTCTTC
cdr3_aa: CASSLEREGYNEQFF

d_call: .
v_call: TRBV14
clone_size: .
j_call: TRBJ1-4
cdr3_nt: TGTGCCAGCAGCCAAGAAGGAGGGACGGCAAAACTGTTTTTT
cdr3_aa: CASSQEGGTAKLFF

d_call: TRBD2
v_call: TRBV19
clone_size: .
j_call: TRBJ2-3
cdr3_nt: TGTGCCAGTAGTATAGGGAATAGCGGGAGAATCGATACGCAGTATTTT
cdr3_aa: CASSIGNSGRIDTQYF

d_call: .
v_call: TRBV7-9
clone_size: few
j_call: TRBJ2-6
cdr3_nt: TGTGCCAGCAGCTTAAATAGGGGGGGACCTTCTGGGGCCAACGTCCTGACTTTC
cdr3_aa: CASSLNRGGPSGANVLTF

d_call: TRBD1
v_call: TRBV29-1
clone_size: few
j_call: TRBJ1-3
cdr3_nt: TGCAGCGTTCTTACCGGGACAGGGGCGTCTGGAAACACCATATATTTT
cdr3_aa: CSVLTGTGASGNTIYF